This record looks at one TCR beta chain sequence and its context. Antigen unknown. The sample is drawn from a study of blood T cells in healthy people across ages. Study-wide points: The study found more naive CD4+ cells and higher diversity in long-lived than aged donors. The recorded TCR beta diversity per million T cells decreased in a roughly linear manner with age.

Primers used in a second PCR of about 7 to 12 cycles were a sample-barcoded 5' primer and a J-beta primer mix. Tags on each cDNA molecule came from a template-switch adaptor with 12 random nucleotides. TCRdb re-called the 5' RACE reads through MiXCR, storing one row per CDR3 protein. Here the sample spans around 520,000 distinct CDR3 sequences, around 27% being singletons. V lost 3 bases, J lost 2 bases, and 8 bases lay in between. There are 13 residues in the CDR3. This sample also belongs to another study, concerning T cells of mothers and their children. That paper notes: Whatever RNA was extracted went entirely into cDNA synthesis, at around 1.6 ug per 15 ul.

V is TRBV12-3 or TRBV12-4 and J is TRBJ2-7; the D is unclear. The receptor was isolated from a boy between 2 and 10 years old in good health. The sequencing input was blood. CDR3 in DNA: TGTGCCAGCAGTTTCGGCCAGACCTACGAGCAGTACTTC. This translates into CASSFGQTYEQYF.